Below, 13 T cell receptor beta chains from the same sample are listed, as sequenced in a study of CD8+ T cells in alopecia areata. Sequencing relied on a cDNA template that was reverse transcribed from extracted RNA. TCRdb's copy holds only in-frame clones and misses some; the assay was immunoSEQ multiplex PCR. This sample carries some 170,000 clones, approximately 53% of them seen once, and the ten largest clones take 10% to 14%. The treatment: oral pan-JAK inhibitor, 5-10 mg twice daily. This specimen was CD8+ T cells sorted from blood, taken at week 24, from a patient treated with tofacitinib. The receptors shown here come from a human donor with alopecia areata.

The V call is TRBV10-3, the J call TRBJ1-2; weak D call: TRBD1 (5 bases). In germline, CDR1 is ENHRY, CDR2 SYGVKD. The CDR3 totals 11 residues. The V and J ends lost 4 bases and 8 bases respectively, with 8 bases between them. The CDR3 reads CAISAQEGYTF. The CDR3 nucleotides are TGTGCCATCAGTGCACAGGAGGGCTACACCTTC.

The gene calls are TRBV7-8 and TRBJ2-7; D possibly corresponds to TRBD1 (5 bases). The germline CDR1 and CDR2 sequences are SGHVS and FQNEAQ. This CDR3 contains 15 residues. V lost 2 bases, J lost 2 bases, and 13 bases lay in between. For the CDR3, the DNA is TGTGCCAGCAGCTTAAGGCCCGACAGTCCCTACGAGCAGTACTTC. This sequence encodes CASSLRPDSPYEQYF.

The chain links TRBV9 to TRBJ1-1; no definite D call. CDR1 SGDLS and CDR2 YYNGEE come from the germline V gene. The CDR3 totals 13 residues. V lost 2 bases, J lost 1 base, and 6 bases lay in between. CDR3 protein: CASSVWQNTEAFF. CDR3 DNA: TGTGCCAGCAGCGTTTGGCAGAACACTGAAGCTTTCTTT.

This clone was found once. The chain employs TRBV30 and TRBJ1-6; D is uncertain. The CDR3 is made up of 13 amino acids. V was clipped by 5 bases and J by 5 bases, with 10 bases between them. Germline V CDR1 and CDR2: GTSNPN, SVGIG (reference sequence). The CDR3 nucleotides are TGTGCCTGGCAAGACACACATAATTCACCCCTCCACTTT. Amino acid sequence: CAWQDTHNSPLHF.

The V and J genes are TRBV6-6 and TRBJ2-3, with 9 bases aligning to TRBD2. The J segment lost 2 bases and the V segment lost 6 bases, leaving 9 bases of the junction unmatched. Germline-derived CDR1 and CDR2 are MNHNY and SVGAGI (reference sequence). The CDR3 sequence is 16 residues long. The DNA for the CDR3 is TGTGCCAGCAGCCCCCGTCTAGCGGGGTACACAGATACGCAGTATTTT. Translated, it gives CASSPRLAGYTDTQYF.

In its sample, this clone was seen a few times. In DNA form, the CDR3 reads TGTGCCAGCAGCTTAGAAACAGCCAGCACAGATACGCAGTATTTT. This codes for CASSLETASTDTQYF. This sequence joins TRBV7-8 and TRBJ2-3, with D unclear. The ends were cut back, 1 base at V and 0 bases at J, with 8 bases in the middle. CDR1 is SGHVS and CDR2 is FQNEAQ in the germline V gene. This CDR3 spans 15 amino acids.

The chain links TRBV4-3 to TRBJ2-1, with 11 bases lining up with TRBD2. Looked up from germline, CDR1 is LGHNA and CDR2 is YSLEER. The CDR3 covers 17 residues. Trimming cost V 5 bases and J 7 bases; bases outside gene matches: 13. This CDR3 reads CASSGGLAAKKGNEQFF. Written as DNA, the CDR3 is TGCGCCAGCAGCGGGGGACTAGCGGCCAAAAAGGGAAATGAGCAGTTCTTC.

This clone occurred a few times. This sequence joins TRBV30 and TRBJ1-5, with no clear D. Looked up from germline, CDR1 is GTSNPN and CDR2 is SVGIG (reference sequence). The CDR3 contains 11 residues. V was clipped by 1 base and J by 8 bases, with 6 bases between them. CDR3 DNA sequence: TGTGCCTGGAGTGCCCTAGAGCCCCAGCATTTT. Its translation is CAWSALEPQHF.

Written as DNA, the CDR3 is TGCAGCGTTTATACAGGGAAAGGATACAATGAGCAGTTCTTC. It yields the protein CSVYTGKGYNEQFF. The chain is built from TRBV29-1 and TRBJ2-1; D is possibly TRBD1 (6 bases). Germline CDR1 SQVTM, CDR2 ANQGSEA. The ends were cut back, 5 bases at V and 4 bases at J, with 15 bases in the middle. CDR3 length: 14 amino acids.

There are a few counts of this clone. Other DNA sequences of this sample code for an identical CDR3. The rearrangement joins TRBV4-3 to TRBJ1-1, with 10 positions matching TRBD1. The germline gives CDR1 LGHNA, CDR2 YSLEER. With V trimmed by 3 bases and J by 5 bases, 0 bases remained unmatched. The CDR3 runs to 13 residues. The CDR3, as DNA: TGCGCCAGCAGCCAGGACAGGGGGACTGAAGCTTTCTTT. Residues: CASSQDRGTEAFF.

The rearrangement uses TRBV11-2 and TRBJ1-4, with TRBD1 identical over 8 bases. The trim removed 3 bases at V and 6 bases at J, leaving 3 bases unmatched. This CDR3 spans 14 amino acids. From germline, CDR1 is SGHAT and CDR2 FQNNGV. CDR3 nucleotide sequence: TGTGCCAGCAGCTTCGACAGGGGTGATGAAAAACTGTTTTTT. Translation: CASSFDRGDEKLFF. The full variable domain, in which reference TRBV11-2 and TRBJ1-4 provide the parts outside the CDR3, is EAGVAQSPRYKIIEKRQSVAFWCNPISGHATLYWYQQILGQGPKLLIQFQNNGVVDDSQLPKDRFSAERLKGVDSTLKIQPAKLEDSAVYLCASSFDRGDEKLFFGSGTQLSVL.

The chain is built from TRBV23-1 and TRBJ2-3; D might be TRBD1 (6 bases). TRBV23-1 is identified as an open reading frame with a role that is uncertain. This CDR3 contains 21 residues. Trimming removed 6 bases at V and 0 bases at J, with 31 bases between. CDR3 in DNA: TGCGCCAGCAGCCATTACCGAACTCTACAGGGCCATGTCCCTAGCACAGATACGCAGTATTTT. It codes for CASSHYRTLQGHVPSTDTQYF.

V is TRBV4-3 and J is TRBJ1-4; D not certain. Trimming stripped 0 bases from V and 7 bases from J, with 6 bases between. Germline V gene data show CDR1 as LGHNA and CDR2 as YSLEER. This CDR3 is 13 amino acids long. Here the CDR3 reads CASSQDAGEKLFF. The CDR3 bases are TGCGCCAGCAGCCAAGATGCAGGTGAAAAACTGTTTTTT.